This T cell receptor beta chain was documented in a study of blood T cell repertoires in COVID-19. Overall study context: Sites across the United States, Italy and Spain contributed samples from acute and convalescent COVID-19. PBMCs, B-cell-depleted T cells, or T cells were the source of the cDNA or gDNA that made up the material.

Germline V gives CDR1 KGHDR, CDR2 SFDVKD. The CDR3 length is 12 residues. Trimming left V 4 bases short and J 8 bases short, with 10 bases between. Per the original data handling: From reference gene primer amplification, estimates of nucleated cell counts were derived. The method was immunoSEQ multiplex PCR; TCRdb's version includes in-frame clones alone and lacks a portion of them. The V and J calls and the clone size are those of that table, but D and trimming were determined from the DNA. In the table there are roughly 35,000 clones, approximately 81% of which are singletons. Sequencing used peripheral blood. The chain uses TRBV24-1 and TRBJ1-1; no definite D call. The sequence derives from a man at least 80 years old with acute or convalescent COVID-19. The CDR3 loop reads CATSDPLGEAFF. CDR3 DNA sequence: TGTGCCACCAGTGACCCACTAGGGGAAGCTTTCTTT.